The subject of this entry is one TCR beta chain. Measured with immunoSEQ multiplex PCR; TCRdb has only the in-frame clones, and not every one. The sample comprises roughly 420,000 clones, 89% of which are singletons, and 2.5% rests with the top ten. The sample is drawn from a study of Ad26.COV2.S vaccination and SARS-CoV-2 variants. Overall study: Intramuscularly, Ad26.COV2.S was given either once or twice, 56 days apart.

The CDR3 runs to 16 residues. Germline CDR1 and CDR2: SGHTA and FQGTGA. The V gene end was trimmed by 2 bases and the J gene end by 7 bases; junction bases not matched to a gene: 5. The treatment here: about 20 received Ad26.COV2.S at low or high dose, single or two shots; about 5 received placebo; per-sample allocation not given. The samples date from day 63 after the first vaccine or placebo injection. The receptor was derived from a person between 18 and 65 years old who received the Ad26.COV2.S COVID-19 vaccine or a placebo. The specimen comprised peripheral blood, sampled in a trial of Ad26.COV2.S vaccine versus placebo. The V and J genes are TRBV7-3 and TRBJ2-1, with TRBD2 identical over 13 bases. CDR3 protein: CASSLFGLAGENEQFF. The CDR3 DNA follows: TGTGCCAGCAGCTTATTTGGACTAGCGGGAGAAAATGAGCAGTTCTTC.